The sequence of this T cell receptor beta chain was determined in a study of T cell responses to AZD1222 COVID-19 vaccine. The data were produced by immunoSEQ multiplex PCR, yet TCRdb's version contains in-frame clones alone and is incomplete. Seen here are about 73,000 clones, nearly 90% observed once, and the top ten hold about 9%. The CDR3 sequence is 12 residues long. CDR1 is SEHNR and CDR2 is FQNEAQ in the germline V gene (reference sequence). V shed 4 bases and J shed 10 bases, with 8 bases lying between them. This clone was detected once. Its specificity is unknown. Study results and caveats: Donors skewed white British and female; clonal diversity was possibly underestimated. The repertoires were collected only after the peak T cell response.

This chain connects TRBV7-9 to TRBJ1-6, with D unresolved. The sequencing here drew on peripheral blood, taken 28 days after the second AZD1222 dose. The origin of this receptor is an adult who received the AZD1222 COVID-19 vaccine. The CDR3 sequence is CASSSQESPLHF. The CDR3 coding sequence is TGTGCCAGCAGCTCCCAGGAATCACCCCTCCACTTT.